The rows below give T cell receptor beta chains drawn from one sample of a study of T cells after yellow fever vaccination. In TCRdb, the 5' RACE reads were re-called with MiXCR into one record per CDR3 protein. The table records more than 350,000 distinct CDR3 sequences, around 10% of them present only once. Specimen: PBMCs, collected on the day of the first yellow fever vaccination. The receptors were gathered from a man aged 18 to 29 who received the YFV17D yellow fever vaccine. The CDR3 runs from the conserved cysteine through the conserved F or W. D genes are given only for firm matches. Part of the rows lack a size; the others show once, few, many or a class for expanded clones.

J gene	clone size	V gene	D gene	CDR3 protein	CDR3 DNA
TRBJ1-1	few	TRBV18	NA	CASSRTGAEAFF	TGTGCCAGCTCACGGACGGGGGCTGAAGCTTTCTTT
TRBJ1-4	NA	TRBV9	NA	CASSVDGGPEKLFF	TGTGCCAGCAGCGTTGACGGGGGTCCTGAAAAACTGTTTTTT
TRBJ2-7	few	TRBV4-1	NA	CASSQDGPYEQYF	TGCGCCAGCAGCCAAGATGGCCCCTACGAGCAGTACTTC
TRBJ2-1	many	TRBV28	NA	CASSPSGAQSYNEQFF	TGTGCCAGCAGCCCCTCAGGGGCGCAATCCTACAATGAGCAGTTCTTC
TRBJ2-5	NA	TRBV9	NA	CASSVRGGNQETQYF	TGTGCCAGCAGCGTCCGGGGAGGCAACCAAGAGACCCAGTACTTC
TRBJ2-5	few	TRBV10-2	NA	CASSESGTQETQYF	TGCGCCAGCAGTGAGTCCGGGACACAAGAGACCCAGTACTTC
TRBJ2-4	few	TRBV7-2	TRBD1	CASSMYTSGTGNIQYF	TGTGCCAGCAGCATGTATACCTCCGGGACAGGAAACATTCAGTACTTC
TRBJ2-1	few	TRBV9	NA	CASSVATGRNEQFF	TGTGCCAGCAGCGTAGCTACAGGGCGGAATGAGCAGTTCTTC
TRBJ1-1	many	TRBV4-3	NA	CASSQLGTEAFF	TGCGCCAGCAGCCAACTAGGGACTGAAGCTTTCTTT
TRBJ2-1	many	TRBV20-1	TRBD2	CSSAKPLRGVPNEQFF	TGCAGTTCAGCAAAACCTCTTCGGGGGGTCCCCAATGAGCAGTTCTTC
TRBJ2-5	NA	TRBV2	TRBD2	CASSYQRGGDETQYF	TGTGCCAGCAGTTACCAGCGGGGGGGCGACGAGACCCAGTACTTC
TRBJ2-4	NA	TRBV2	NA	CASMGRGRRAKNIQYF	TGTGCCAGCATGGGGAGGGGGAGGAGGGCCAAAAACATTCAGTACTTC
TRBJ2-7	few	TRBV4-3	NA	CASSQGERGYEQYF	TGCGCCAGCAGCCAAGGGGAACGTGGCTACGAGCAGTACTTC
TRBJ2-5	few	TRBV5-1	TRBD1	CASSLVQGEWETQYF	TGCGCCAGCAGCTTGGTCCAGGGGGAATGGGAGACCCAGTACTTC
TRBJ1-4	NA	TRBV12-3/TRBV12-4	TRBD1	CASSPRQGGREKLFF	TGTGCCAGCAGCCCGCGACAGGGAGGAAGGGAAAAACTGTTTTTT
TRBJ2-5	NA	TRBV18	TRBD2	CASSPGLAGTETQYF	TGTGCCAGCTCCCCAGGACTAGCGGGGACAGAGACCCAGTACTTC
TRBJ2-5	few	TRBV28	TRBD1	CASSRDRGRAETQYF	TGTGCCAGCAGCCGGGACAGGGGGCGAGCGGAGACCCAGTACTTC
TRBJ1-5	NA	TRBV18	NA	CASSPSEGQPQHF	TGTGCCAGCTCACCGTCCGAGGGGCAGCCCCAGCATTTT
TRBJ2-2	few	TRBV4-1	NA	CASSQVRGTGELFF	TGCGCCAGCAGCCAAGTGCGGGGCACCGGGGAGCTGTTTTTT
TRBJ2-3	few	TRBV7-8	NA	CASSLPAGALGDTQYF	TGTGCCAGCAGCTTACCCGCAGGGGCGCTAGGAGATACGCAGTATTTT
TRBJ1-1	NA	TRBV20-1	NA	CSARDGDPYTEAFF	TGCAGTGCTAGAGATGGAGACCCCTACACTGAAGCTTTCTTT
TRBJ1-4	NA	TRBV10-3	TRBD1	CAISRTGASNEKLFF	TGTGCCATCAGTCGGACAGGGGCTTCTAATGAAAAACTGTTTTTT
TRBJ2-5	NA	TRBV6-1	NA	CASSIGGVGQTQYF	TGTGCCAGCAGTATTGGGGGCGTCGGGCAGACCCAGTACTTC
TRBJ2-2	large	TRBV15	TRBD2	CATSRDVEVLASGGTGELFF	TGTGCCACCAGCAGAGATGTAGAGGTGTTGGCTAGCGGGGGGACCGGGGAGCTGTTTTTT
TRBJ2-1	many	TRBV7-9	TRBD1	CASSLGRTGPYNEQFF	TGTGCCAGCAGCCTCGGAAGGACAGGGCCCTACAATGAGCAGTTCTTC
TRBJ2-4	NA	TRBV5-1	TRBD1	CASSRGTGGNIQYF	TGCGCCAGCAGCCGCGGGACAGGGGGGAACATTCAGTACTTC
TRBJ2-3	few	TRBV5-6	TRBD1	CASSPTGQENTDTQYF	TGTGCCAGCAGCCCCACGGGACAGGAGAACACAGATACGCAGTATTTT
TRBJ1-4	NA	TRBV12-3/TRBV12-4	NA	CASGVATNEKLFF	TGTGCCAGCGGAGTTGCAACTAATGAAAAACTGTTTTTT
TRBJ2-3	few	TRBV12-3/TRBV12-4	NA	CASSGLIDRSTDTQYF	TGTGCCAGCAGTGGGCTAATTGACAGGAGCACAGATACGCAGTATTTT
TRBJ1-1	few	TRBV18	NA	CASSAQDLNTEAFF	TGTGCCAGCTCAGCACAGGATCTGAACACTGAAGCTTTCTTT
TRBJ2-1	few	TRBV9	TRBD2	CASSQGSGGIYEQFF	TGTGCCAGCAGTCAGGGCAGCGGGGGGATATATGAGCAGTTCTTC
TRBJ2-1	few	TRBV4-3	NA	CASSQDGGLYNEQFF	TGCGCCAGCAGCCAAGATGGAGGACTATACAATGAGCAGTTCTTC
TRBJ2-7	many	TRBV10-3	NA	CAISPGTGHPYEQYF	TGTGCCATCAGCCCGGGGACCGGACATCCTTACGAGCAGTACTTC
TRBJ2-2	few	TRBV12-5	TRBD2	CASGLIRAGLNTGELFF	TGTGCTAGTGGTTTGATCAGAGCGGGACTGAACACCGGGGAGCTGTTTTTT
TRBJ1-1	NA	TRBV6-2/TRBV6-3	NA	CASRGPRRRLNTEAFF	TGTGCCAGCAGAGGCCCTAGGAGACGATTGAACACTGAAGCTTTCTTT
TRBJ2-2	few	TRBV2	NA	CASIGPLSNTGELFF	TGTGCCAGCATAGGACCCCTTTCGAACACCGGGGAGCTGTTTTTT
TRBJ1-1	few	TRBV27	TRBD1	CASRGTGNARWTEAFF	TGTGCCAGCAGGGGGACAGGGAATGCGAGGTGGACTGAAGCTTTCTTT
TRBJ2-5	NA	TRBV9	NA	CASSVEGSRGLSETQYF	TGTGCCAGCAGCGTAGAAGGCTCTCGGGGGCTTTCGGAGACCCAGTACTTC
TRBJ2-7	few	TRBV12-5	NA	CASGFGRSYEQYF	TGTGCTAGTGGTTTTGGCAGATCCTACGAGCAGTACTTC
TRBJ2-5	NA	TRBV20-1	NA	CSARRGETGETQYF	TGCAGTGCTAGAAGGGGGGAAACTGGTGAGACCCAGTACTTC
TRBJ2-7	NA	TRBV20-1	NA	CSARGPGPYEQYF	TGCAGTGCTAGAGGTCCGGGGCCGTACGAGCAGTACTTC
TRBJ2-3	NA	TRBV20-1	TRBD2	CSARGLAGEADTQYF	TGCAGTGCTAGAGGACTGGCGGGGGAGGCAGATACGCAGTATTTT
TRBJ1-2	few	TRBV7-9	TRBD1	CASGPRGYGYTF	TGTGCCAGCGGGCCCAGGGGGTACGGCTACACCTTC
TRBJ2-3	NA	TRBV2	TRBD1	CASRAGGKDTQYF	TGTGCCAGCCGGGCAGGGGGCAAAGATACGCAGTATTTT
TRBJ2-1	few	TRBV12-3/TRBV12-4	TRBD2	CASSSGTSGNNEQFF	TGTGCCAGCAGTTCCGGGACTAGCGGAAACAATGAGCAGTTCTTC
TRBJ2-3	few	TRBV6-5	TRBD2	CASSSSGEIVDTQYF	TGTGCCAGCAGTTCGAGCGGGGAGATTGTAGATACGCAGTATTTT
TRBJ2-1	few	TRBV9	NA	CASSPSSPEQFF	TGTGCCAGCAGCCCGAGTTCTCCTGAGCAGTTCTTC
TRBJ2-3	NA	TRBV9	NA	CASSVGGFGDTQYF	TGTGCCAGCAGCGTAGGTGGGTTCGGAGATACGCAGTATTTT
TRBJ2-5	NA	TRBV5-1	NA	CASSRSDTRQETQYF	TGCGCCAGCAGCCGGAGTGATACTAGGCAAGAGACCCAGTACTTC
TRBJ1-2	NA	TRBV4-3	TRBD1	CASSQQTGTGYGYTF	TGCGCCAGCAGCCAGCAAACCGGGACAGGGTACGGCTACACCTTC
TRBJ2-7	NA	TRBV5-1	TRBD1	CASKNRDRGDEQYF	TGCGCCAGCAAAAACCGGGACAGGGGCGACGAGCAGTACTTC
TRBJ2-7	few	TRBV20-1	NA	CSARGPNHKNYEQYF	TGCAGTGCTAGAGGACCGAACCACAAGAACTACGAGCAGTACTTC
TRBJ2-4	NA	TRBV6-5	NA	CASSFRQIAKNIQYF	TGTGCCAGCAGTTTCCGGCAGATAGCCAAAAACATTCAGTACTTC